This T cell receptor beta chain was sequenced for a study of cytomegalovirus exposure and HLA in healthy donors. Clones were sequenced by immunoSEQ multiplex PCR, and TCRdb holds only the in-frame ones, with some missing. Here the sample spans under 300,000 clones, approximately 83% being singletons. Separate from the approximately 700-subject first cohort was the approximately 120-subject validation cohort, to which the donors belonged. Study findings and constraints: TCR beta chains numbering under 200 were designated cytomegalovirus-associated. In vitro data verified a few CMV-associated chains as specific for CMV antigens. Some public TCRs appeared in many individuals, while most sequences were rare.

With regard to this clone: Its antigen is unidentified.

This CDR3 has 13 amino acids. Trimming removed 2 bases at V and 6 bases at J, with 10 bases between. Germline V lookup: CDR1 MNHEY, CDR2 SVGAGI. The specimen sequenced was PBMCs. The TCR comes from a woman younger than 35 in good health and CMV-seronegative. The chain is built from TRBV6-5 and TRBJ1-2; D remains unclear. This CDR3 is CASSYGSLDGYTF. The CDR3 DNA is TGTGCCAGCAGTTACGGCAGTTTGGATGGCTACACCTTC.